The rows below give T cell receptor beta chains drawn from one sample of a study of blood T cell repertoires in COVID-19. Generated by immunoSEQ multiplex PCR, the TCRdb table keeps only in-frame clones and is missing some. The profile shows approximately 300,000 clones, approximately 91% of them singletons. The sequenced material came from PBMCs or T cells enriched from blood (not recorded which). The receptors were sampled from a man aged 60-69 years who had recovered from COVID-19. Each CDR3 is given with its conserved first and last residue. Fields, in order: clone size, D gene, J gene, V gene, CDR3 protein, CDR3 DNA. The D gene is left open where the match is weak. Part of the rows lack a size; the others show once, few, many or a class for expanded clones.

few - TRBJ1-6 TRBV28 CASSTSWGQNSPLHF TGTGCCAGCAGTACCTCTTGGGGGCAAAATTCACCCCTCCACTTT
- - TRBJ2-7 TRBV6-5 CASSYSGHLSYEQYF TGTGCCAGCAGTTACTCGGGACATCTCTCCTACGAGCAGTACTTC
- TRBD2 TRBJ2-1 TRBV6-5 CASSYSSSGYNEQFF TGTGCCAGCAGTTACTCGTCTAGCGGCTACAATGAGCAGTTCTTC
- - TRBJ1-2 TRBV2 CASSGTVDNYGYTF TGTGCCAGCAGTGGGACAGTGGATAACTATGGCTACACCTTC
- - TRBJ1-1 TRBV14 CASSHIRAVTGTEAFF TGTGCCAGCAGCCACATCCGCGCGGTAACGGGCACTGAAGCTTTCTTT
- - TRBJ2-7 TRBV19 CASSTRVKYEQYF TGTGCCAGTAGTACCAGGGTGAAATACGAGCAGTACTTC
- - TRBJ2-7 TRBV28 CASSLVGPHEQYF TGTGCCAGCAGTTTGGTGGGGCCTCACGAGCAGTACTTC
- - TRBJ1-4 TRBV2 CASSGTEDMRKLFF TGTGCCAGCAGTGGGACAGAGGATATGAGAAAACTGTTTTTT
once - TRBJ1-2 TRBV6-5 CASRQPQGYGYTF TGTGCCAGCAGACAACCCCAGGGATATGGCTACACCTTC
- - TRBJ2-3 TRBV4-1 CASSQTGSMNTQYF TGCGCCAGCAGCCAAACGGGATCCATGAATACGCAGTATTTT
- TRBD2 TRBJ2-1 TRBV27 CASSSPGLAVSYNEQFF TGTGCCAGCAGTTCGCCGGGACTAGCGGTCTCCTACAATGAGCAGTTCTTC
- TRBD1 TRBJ1-6 TRBV11-2 CASSLAGQGLAPLHF TGTGCCAGCAGCCTAGCGGGACAGGGGTTGGCACCCCTCCACTTT
- - TRBJ2-5 TRBV6-5 CASKVTGIPQETQYF TGTGCCAGCAAAGTGACAGGAATCCCCCAAGAGACCCAGTACTTC
- TRBD2 TRBJ2-1 TRBV6-1 CASRTSGYNEQFF TGTGCCAGCAGAACTAGCGGTTACAATGAGCAGTTCTTC
- TRBD1 TRBJ2-3 TRBV25-1 CASSPSGTGDDTQYF TGTGCCAGCAGTCCCTCCGGGACAGGGGACGATACGCAGTATTTT
- - TRBJ2-6 TRBV19 CASSIMVYTPSSGANVLTF TGTGCCAGTAGTATAATGGTGTACACTCCTAGCTCTGGGGCCAACGTCCTGACTTTC
few TRBD1 TRBJ1-4 TRBV28 CASSQPTGSGEKLFF TGTGCCAGCAGTCAACCGACAGGGTCGGGCGAAAAACTGTTTTTT
few TRBD1 TRBJ1-1 TRBV18 CASSPGQGSRLGTEAFF TGTGCCAGCTCACCTGGACAGGGGAGTAGGCTGGGCACTGAAGCTTTCTTT
- - TRBJ2-7 TRBV21-1 CASSTQISDRVTYEQYF TGTGCCAGCAGCACCCAAATATCGGACAGGGTTACGTACGAGCAGTACTTC
- TRBD2 TRBJ2-2 TRBV10-3 CAISERSGTSGSNTGELFF TGTGCCATCAGTGAGCGATCCGGGACTAGCGGGAGTAACACCGGGGAGCTGTTTTTT
- - TRBJ2-5 TRBV6-2/TRBV6-3 CASSYSGVGETQYF TGTGCCAGCAGTTACTCCGGGGTAGGAGAGACCCAGTACTTC
few - TRBJ2-3 TRBV29-1 CSARMTTASTDTQYF TGCAGCGCGCGGATGACTACTGCGAGCACAGATACGCAGTATTTT
few TRBD2 TRBJ2-7 TRBV7-9 CASSSLTSGLEQYF TGTGCCAGCAGCTCCCTGACTAGCGGGCTCGAGCAGTACTTC
- TRBD1 TRBJ1-6 TRBV4-2 CASSHSDRANNSPLHF TGTGCCAGCAGCCACTCCGACAGGGCCAATAATTCACCCCTCCACTTT
- TRBD1 TRBJ1-1 TRBV6-5 CASSRTGMNTEAFF TGTGCCAGCAGCCGGACAGGGATGAACACTGAAGCTTTCTTT
few TRBD1 TRBJ2-3 TRBV6-5 CASSYRTGGYDTQYF TGTGCCAGCAGTTACAGGACAGGGGGCTATGATACGCAGTATTTT
- TRBD1 TRBJ1-4 TRBV28 CASRHRGSNEKLFF TGTGCCAGCAGACACAGGGGTTCTAATGAAAAACTGTTTTTT